The T cell receptor (beta chain) under discussion was sequenced for a study of blood T cell repertoires in COVID-19. About the study: Spain, Italy and the United States supplied samples that represented acute and convalescent COVID-19. PBMCs, B-cell-depleted T cells, or T cells provided the cDNA or gDNA that made up the material.

In the authors' methods: Estimates of nucleated cell counts were drawn from the amplification of reference gene primers. Measured with immunoSEQ multiplex PCR; TCRdb has only the in-frame clones, and not every one. That table furnishes V, J and clone size, whereas the DNA furnished D and trimming. Of over 90,000 clones listed, 89% are singletons. Trimming cost V 5 bases and J 8 bases; bases outside gene matches: 7. The CDR3 sequence is 13 residues long. Germline lookup yields CDR1 SGHRS and CDR2 YFSETQ. The material sequenced was peripheral blood. This TCR was recovered from a woman in her sixties with acute or convalescent COVID-19. The V gene is TRBV5-1, the J gene TRBJ2-1; 7 nucleotides agree with TRBD1. CDR3 sequence reads: CASRQGLRDEQFF. CDR3 in DNA: TGCGCCAGCAGACAGGGGCTACGTGATGAGCAGTTCTTC.